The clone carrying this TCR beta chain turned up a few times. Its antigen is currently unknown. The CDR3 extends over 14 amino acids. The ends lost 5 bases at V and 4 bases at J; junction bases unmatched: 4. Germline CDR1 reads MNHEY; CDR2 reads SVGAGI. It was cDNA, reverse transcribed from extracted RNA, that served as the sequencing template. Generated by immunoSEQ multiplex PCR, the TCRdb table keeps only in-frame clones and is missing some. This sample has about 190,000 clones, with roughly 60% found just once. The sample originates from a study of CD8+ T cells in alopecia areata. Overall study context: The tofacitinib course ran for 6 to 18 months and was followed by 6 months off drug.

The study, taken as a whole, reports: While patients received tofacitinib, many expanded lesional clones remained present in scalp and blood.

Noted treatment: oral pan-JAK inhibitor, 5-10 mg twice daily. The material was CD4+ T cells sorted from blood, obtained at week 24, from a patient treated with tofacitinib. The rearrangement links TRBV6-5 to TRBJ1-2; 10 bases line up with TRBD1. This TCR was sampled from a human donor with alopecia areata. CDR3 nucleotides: TGTGCCAGCAGTGGGACAGGGGTTACCTATGGCTACACCTTC. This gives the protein CASSGTGVTYGYTF.